These 13 T cell receptor beta chains were all obtained from the same sample, sequenced in a study of cytomegalovirus exposure and HLA in healthy donors. Assay used: immunoSEQ multiplex PCR; TCRdb lists only in-frame clones, some missing. The sample lists about 160,000 clones, approximately 96% occurring once. Input material: PBMCs. The receptors were sampled from a woman younger than 35 in good health and CMV-seronegative.

The chain links TRBV10-1 to TRBJ1-6; D ambiguous. Trimming stripped 8 bases from V and 7 bases from J, with 18 bases between. The CDR3 extends over 15 amino acids. CDR1 and CDR2 from the germline V gene are WNHNN and SYGVQD (reference sequence). The CDR3 nucleotides are TGCGCCAGCTCTTGTCTGAGGGATGGGAATTCACCCCTCCACTTT. It encodes CASSCLRDGNSPLHF.

V gene TRBV4-1 combines with J gene TRBJ1-2, with 9 bases fitting TRBD1. The V and J ends lost 0 bases and 6 bases, in that order; junction bases with no gene match: 5. The CDR3 consists of 15 residues. Germline V gene lookup returns CDR1 MGHRA and CDR2 YSYEKL. CDR3 coding DNA: TGCGCCAGCAGCCAAGAAGGGACAGGGTTTGATGGCTACACCTTC. Translated, it gives CASSQEGTGFDGYTF.

V is TRBV27 and J is TRBJ2-6, with D perhaps matching TRBD1 (5 bases). The CDR3 runs to 16 residues. V gave up 6 bases and J gave up 4 bases, with 16 bases separating them. CDR1 is MNHEY, CDR2 SMNVEV, per germline (reference sequence). CDR3 protein: CASRSLGPSGANVLTF. As DNA, the CDR3 is TGTGCCAGCAGGAGCCTGGGGCCGTCCGGGGCCAACGTCCTGACTTTC.

This clone was picked up a small number of times. This sequence joins TRBV2 and TRBJ2-7; D ambiguous. Trimming took 3 bases from V and 3 from J, leaving 12 bases between them. There are 14 residues in the CDR3. In germline, CDR1 is SNHLY, CDR2 FYNNEI. The CDR3 nucleotides are TGTGCCAGCAGTGATGGGCGACCAAACTACGAGCAGTACTTC. It specifies CASSDGRPNYEQYF.

The rearrangement joins TRBV7-2 to TRBJ2-3; 12 positions match TRBD2. With 4 bases clipped from V and 2 bases from J, the junction kept 13 bases outside the gene matches. CDR3 length equals 19 residues. Per germline, CDR1 SGHTA and CDR2 FQGNSA. CDR3 loop: CASSSSLGGLAGSTDTQYF. In DNA form, the CDR3 reads TGTGCCAGCAGCTCCTCCCTGGGGGGACTAGCGGGTTCCACAGATACGCAGTATTTT.

The rearrangement joins TRBV5-1 to TRBJ1-1, with D uncertain. This CDR3 has 14 amino acids. Trimming cost V 4 bases and J 2 bases, with 12 bases left between them. Germline lookup yields CDR1 SGHRS and CDR2 YFSETQ. CDR3 sequence: CASSRDGGNTEAFF. The CDR3 DNA is TGCGCCAGCAGCCGGGATGGTGGCAACACTGAAGCTTTCTTT. Together with reference TRBV5-1 and TRBJ1-1, the CDR3 gives the full variable domain: KAGVTQTPRYLIKTRGQQVTLSCSPISGHRSVSWYQQTPGQGLQFLFEYFSETQRNKGNFPGRFSGRQFSNSRSEMNVSTLELGDSALYLCASSRDGGNTEAFFGQGTRLTVV.

The rearrangement links TRBV7-9 to TRBJ2-1, with 11 bases that match TRBD2. V shed 6 bases and J 0 bases; nucleotides not matched to a gene: 7. Germline V CDR1 and CDR2: SEHNR, FQNEAQ (reference sequence). The CDR3 totals 17 residues. The CDR3 region is CASSLTSGGSSYNEQFF. The CDR3 DNA sequence: TGTGCCAGCAGTTTAACTAGCGGGGGTAGCTCCTACAATGAGCAGTTCTTC.

CDR3 residues: CASSSGSPNLNSPLHF. The DNA of the CDR3 is TGTGCCAGCAGTTCAGGCAGCCCCAACCTTAATTCACCCCTCCACTTT. This chain joins TRBV6-5 and TRBJ1-6; no reliable D call. The CDR3 consists of 16 residues. Trimming left V 4 bases short and J 6 bases short, with 16 bases between. CDR1 and CDR2 from the germline V gene are MNHEY and SVGAGI.

This clone was counted a few times. V gene TRBV10-2 combines with J gene TRBJ1-2, with D hard to call. Germline V lookup: CDR1 WSHSY, CDR2 SAAADI. The CDR3 is 12 residues long. The germline V and J ends were trimmed by 8 bases and 2 bases, with 9 bases remaining between them. This CDR3 is CASWGGNYGYTF. The CDR3 DNA reads as TGCGCCAGCTGGGGAGGGAACTATGGCTACACCTTC.

The V gene is TRBV7-8, the J gene TRBJ2-7; 10 positions agree with TRBD1. V shed 4 bases and J 8 bases; nucleotides not matched to a gene: 14. The germline CDR1 and CDR2 sequences are SGHVS and FQNEAQ. The CDR3 is 16 residues long. The chain's CDR3 is CASSSIATGDRGQQYF. Here the CDR3 DNA reads TGTGCCAGCAGCTCTATTGCCACTGGGGACAGGGGACAGCAGTACTTC.

CDR3 sequence: CASSTGELSYNEQFF. The CDR3 coding sequence is TGTGCCAGCAGTACGGGGGAATTATCCTACAATGAGCAGTTCTTC. The chain joins TRBV27 to TRBJ2-1; the D gene is possibly TRBD2 (6 bases). The CDR3 is 15 residues long. Per germline, CDR1 MNHEY and CDR2 SMNVEV (reference sequence). Trimming took 5 bases from V and 1 from J, leaving 12 bases between them.

The chain links TRBV13 to TRBJ2-7; 9 positions agree with TRBD1. CDR1 is PRHDT, CDR2 FYEKMQ, per germline (reference sequence). This CDR3 region has 16 residues. J was trimmed by 4 bases and V by 5 bases; bases with no gene match: 12. The CDR3: CASSPHRDRVMYEQYF. CDR3 sequence (DNA): TGTGCCAGCAGCCCTCACAGGGACAGGGTTATGTACGAGCAGTACTTC. Full variable domain (remainder filled in from reference TRBV13 and TRBJ2-7): AAGVIQSPRHLIKEKRETATLKCYPIPRHDTVYWYQQGPGQDPQFLISFYEKMQSDKGSIPDRFSAQQFSDYHSELNMSSLELGDSALYFCASSPHRDRVMYEQYFGPGTRLTVT.

The chain couples TRBV6-6 to TRBJ2-7; the D gene is possibly TRBD1 (5 bases). There are 13 residues in the CDR3. Germline CDR1 is MNHNY and CDR2 is SVGAGI (reference sequence). V was shortened by 0 bases and J by 5 bases, with 8 bases between the two germline ends. This CDR3 reads CASSYSGPHEQYF. CDR3 sequence (DNA): TGTGCCAGCAGTTACTCGGGGCCCCACGAGCAGTACTTC.